The sequence of this T cell receptor beta chain was determined in a study of shared clonotypes between healthy human individuals. The germline gives CDR1 MNHEY, CDR2 SMNVEV (reference sequence). This CDR3 comprises 14 residues. Trimming stripped 4 bases from V and 1 base from J, with 7 bases between. Cells designated naive CD8 were CD45RO-negative and were positively selected for CCR7, with terminally differentiated effector memory CD45RA+ cells excluded. The donors were all Caucasian adults (living in Nashville, Tennessee). This clone was recorded only once. This table comes from immunoSEQ multiplex PCR, and its TCRdb copy is limited to in-frame clones, with some not included. In the table there are a few hundred thousand clones, less than 97% of which are singletons.

V and J are TRBV27 and TRBJ2-2, with D maybe TRBD2 (5 bases). This TCR derives from a woman aged 30 to 39 in good health. The sequenced sample was naive CD8+ T cells sorted from blood. The CDR3 protein is CASSWGENTGELFF. DNA of the CDR3: TGTGCCAGCAGTTGGGGAGAGAACACCGGGGAGCTGTTTTTT.